The rows below give T cell receptor beta chains drawn from one sample of a study of patients and donors after allogeneic stem cell transplantation. TCRdb itself ran the RT-PCR reads through MiXCR, one entry per CDR3 protein. The sample has hundreds of thousands of distinct CDR3 sequences, more than 15% seen once. The sequencing input was blood, either unsorted or a sorted T cell fraction (not recorded which). All receptors come from a human donor who was either an allogeneic HSCT recipient or a stem cell or donor lymphocyte infusion donor (not recorded which). It is not recorded whose cells these are; they may come from a transplant donor. The CDR3 runs from the conserved cysteine through the conserved F or W. The D gene is left open where the match is weak. Only some rows state a clone size, as once, few, many or a class for expanded clones.

J gene,D gene,clone size,V gene,CDR3 protein,CDR3 DNA
TRBJ2-2,TRBD1,-,TRBV18,CASSSTGVTGELFF,TGTGCCAGCTCTTCGACAGGGGTCACCGGGGAGCTGTTTTTT
TRBJ1-2,-,-,TRBV14,CASSQARRTFYGYTF,TGTGCCAGCAGCCAAGCCCGCCGGACCTTCTATGGCTACACCTTC
TRBJ1-2,TRBD1,many,TRBV29-1,CSAQTGKLGYTF,TGCAGCGCACAGACAGGGAAACTCGGCTACACCTTC
TRBJ1-3,-,-,TRBV2,CASSGQFGNTIYF,TGTGCCAGCAGTGGACAGTTTGGAAACACCATATATTTT
TRBJ1-1,-,few,TRBV5-1,CASSLQGTNTEAFF,TGCGCCAGCAGCTTACAGGGAACGAACACTGAAGCTTTCTTT
TRBJ2-1,TRBD2,-,TRBV6-2/TRBV6-3,CASSLRGSGIGNEQFF,TGTGCCAGTTCCCTACGGGGTAGCGGGATTGGGAATGAGCAGTTCTTC
TRBJ1-6,TRBD1,-,TRBV19,CASSPWGTGVSPLHF,TGTGCCAGTAGTCCCTGGGGGACAGGGGTATCACCCCTCCACTTT
TRBJ2-1,-,-,TRBV6-1,CASSPPRGLRNEQFF,TGTGCCAGCAGCCCACCCCGTGGGCTACGCAATGAGCAGTTCTTC
TRBJ2-7,-,few,TRBV12-3/TRBV12-4,CASSFSSPHEQYF,TGTGCCAGCAGTTTTTCCAGCCCCCACGAGCAGTACTTC
TRBJ1-1,-,many,TRBV5-1,CASSHRDEAFF,TGCGCCAGCAGCCACCGGGACGAAGCTTTCTTT
TRBJ1-5,-,-,TRBV9,CASSTLPGSNQPQHF,TGTGCCAGCAGCACACTCCCGGGTAGCAATCAGCCCCAGCATTTT
TRBJ1-4,TRBD1,few,TRBV6-2/TRBV6-3,CASSYSIGTGDRNEKLFF,TGTGCCAGCAGTTACTCGATCGGGACAGGGGACCGAAATGAAAAACTGTTTTTT
TRBJ2-7,-,many,TRBV12-3/TRBV12-4,CASSLLGAGYEQYF,TGTGCCAGCAGTTTACTTGGGGCCGGCTACGAGCAGTACTTC
TRBJ2-3,-,-,TRBV6-2/TRBV6-3,CASRTRGGASTDTQYF,TGTGCCAGCAGGACCAGAGGCGGGGCTAGCACAGATACGCAGTATTTT
TRBJ2-3,-,few,TRBV15,CATSRFGTRPSTDTQYF,TGTGCCACCAGCAGATTTGGGACACGACCTAGCACAGATACGCAGTATTTT
TRBJ2-3,TRBD1,-,TRBV12-3/TRBV12-4,CASSPWDRSPDTQYF,TGTGCCAGCAGCCCCTGGGACAGATCCCCAGATACGCAGTATTTT
TRBJ1-1,-,-,TRBV3-1,CASSQDRSAFF,TGTGCCAGCAGCCAAGATAGATCAGCTTTCTTT
TRBJ2-7,-,-,TRBV20-1,CSAVISGRKIYEQYF,TGCAGTGCTGTAATATCCGGGAGAAAAATTTACGAGCAGTACTTC
TRBJ2-1,TRBD1,few,TRBV7-8,CASSLLDRTYNEQFF,TGTGCCAGCAGCTTACTGGACAGGACATACAATGAGCAGTTCTTC
TRBJ1-1,TRBD1,few,TRBV5-6,CASTLKQGAGTEAFF,TGTGCCAGCACTCTTAAACAGGGGGCTGGCACTGAAGCTTTCTTT
TRBJ2-7,TRBD1,few,TRBV6-2/TRBV6-3,CASSQQGALNYF,TGTGCCAGCAGTCAACAGGGGGCCCTTAACTACTTC
TRBJ1-6,-,few,TRBV20-1,CSARYSSYNSPLHF,TGCAGTGCTAGATACAGCTCCTATAATTCACCCCTCCACTTT
TRBJ1-5,-,-,TRBV4-2,CASSQGGVVEEPQHF,TGTGCCAGCAGCCAAGGAGGTGTAGTGGAGGAGCCCCAGCATTTT
TRBJ2-5,-,many,TRBV15,CATSRGRQETQYF,TGTGCCACCAGCAGAGGACGACAAGAGACCCAGTACTTC
TRBJ2-4,-,few,TRBV30,CAWSVKGQGQAKNIQYF,TGTGCCTGGAGTGTGAAGGGGCAGGGTCAAGCCAAAAACATTCAGTACTTC
TRBJ2-1,TRBD2,many,TRBV9,CASSSSSGYYNEQFF,TGTGCCAGCAGCTCCTCTAGCGGGTATTACAATGAGCAGTTCTTC
TRBJ1-5,-,few,TRBV9,CASSVGGGDQPQHF,TGTGCCAGCAGCGTAGGGGGGGGGGATCAGCCCCAGCATTTT
TRBJ1-2,-,few,TRBV6-2/TRBV6-3,CASSYLGQMDYGYTF,TGTGCCAGCAGTTACCTGGGACAAATGGACTATGGCTACACCTTC
TRBJ2-7,-,-,TRBV5-1,CASLVPYEQYF,TGCGCCAGCCTCGTCCCCTACGAGCAGTACTTC
TRBJ1-3,-,-,TRBV4-3,CASSQVSGVGNTIYF,TGCGCCAGCAGCCAGGTTTCGGGGGTCGGAAACACCATATATTTT
TRBJ2-7,-,-,TRBV19,CASSGTTSLYEQYF,TGTGCCAGTAGCGGGACCACCTCACTCTACGAGCAGTACTTC
TRBJ2-7,-,-,TRBV20-1,CSARGGRGRTYKQYF,TGCAGTGCTAGAGGTGGTAGGGGCAGAACCTACAAGCAGTACTTC
TRBJ2-7,-,-,TRBV20-1,CSGLSGVLHEQYF,TGCAGTGGGTTGTCAGGGGTTTTGCACGAGCAGTACTTC
TRBJ2-1,TRBD2,few,TRBV7-3,CASSWEGTSGANEQFF,TGTGCCAGCAGCTGGGAAGGGACTAGCGGGGCTAATGAGCAGTTCTTC
TRBJ1-3,-,-,TRBV6-1,CASSAPVGGFSGNTIYF,TGTGCCAGCAGTGCCCCCGTCGGGGGATTCTCTGGAAACACCATATATTTT
TRBJ1-4,TRBD1,few,TRBV7-9,CASSPGQGSEKLFF,TGTGCCAGCAGCCCTGGACAGGGTAGTGAAAAACTGTTTTTT
TRBJ2-1,TRBD2,-,TRBV2,CASWSGGPPLF,TGTGCCAGCTGGAGCGGGGGCCCCCCGCTCTTC
TRBJ2-7,TRBD1,-,TRBV5-1,CASSRQGVSYEQYF,TGCGCCAGCAGCCGACAGGGTGTCTCCTACGAGCAGTACTTC
TRBJ1-5,-,few,TRBV6-1,CASSQGHNQPQHF,TGTGCCAGCAGTCAGGGGCACAATCAGCCCCAGCATTTT
TRBJ2-5,TRBD1,-,TRBV20-1,CSANDRGVSETQYF,TGCAGTGCGAACGACAGGGGGGTCTCAGAGACCCAGTACTTC
TRBJ1-5,TRBD1,-,TRBV3-1,CASSQDGTGGNQPQHF,TGTGCCAGCAGCCAAGATGGGACAGGGGGCAATCAGCCCCAGCATTTT
TRBJ2-2,TRBD2,many,TRBV27,CASSGTSGRIIGELFF,TGTGCCAGCAGTGGGACTAGCGGGAGGATAATCGGGGAGCTGTTTTTT
TRBJ1-3,-,-,TRBV12-3/TRBV12-4,CASSSGGSFSGNTIYF,TGTGCCAGCAGTTCGGGGGGGTCGTTTTCGGGAAACACCATATATTTT
TRBJ2-2,TRBD1,many,TRBV24-1,CATTPGQGTGELFF,TGTGCCACCACCCCTGGACAGGGCACCGGGGAGCTGTTTTTT
TRBJ2-3,TRBD2,few,TRBV4-2,CASSQDASGRTDTQYF,TGTGCCAGCAGCCAAGATGCTAGCGGGCGCACAGATACGCAGTATTTT
TRBJ2-7,TRBD1,-,TRBV6-1,CASRASGQDEQYF,TGTGCCAGCAGGGCGTCGGGACAGGACGAGCAGTACTTC
TRBJ1-1,TRBD1,-,TRBV5-1,CASSSQILTGGNTEAFF,TGCGCCAGCAGCTCGCAAATTTTGACAGGGGGCAACACTGAAGCTTTCTTT